This T cell receptor (beta chain) was recovered during a study of human T cells and chemical hapten exposure. TCRdb re-called the RACE reads with MiXCR, one entry per CDR3 protein. This table has fewer than 400,000 distinct CDR3 sequences, approximately 6.3% appearing once. V lost 5 bases and J lost 1; bases outside the gene matches: 4. CDR1 and CDR2 (germline): DFQATT, SNEGSKA (reference sequence). This CDR3 is built from 15 residues. Time point: patch test 1, 2 weeks after DPC sensitization. The treatment is: therapeutic diphenylcyclopropenone sensitization with weekly scalp DPC. The source of this sequence is a woman aged 18-29 years with alopecia areata. Some clones in this sample may be carry-over from other donors' samples. The chain employs TRBV20-1 and TRBJ2-7, with 14 bases aligning to TRBD2. Here the sequenced sample was whole blood, taken in connection with sensitization to the hapten diphenylcyclopropenone (DPC). The CDR3 protein is CSAPRTSGGSYEQYF. The CDR3 nucleotides are TGCAGTGCTCCCCGGACTAGCGGGGGGTCCTACGAGCAGTACTTC.